This T cell receptor (beta chain) comes out of a study of T cells in Graves' hyperthyroidism and ophthalmopathy. Template material for amplifying TCR beta CDR3 regions consisted of RNA transcripts. The TCR CDR3 first-round RT-PCR relied on the HTBI primer set. MiXCR was run by TCRdb on the multiplex PCR reads, yielding one entry per CDR3 protein. This sample yields about 360,000 distinct CDR3 sequences, of which roughly 13% are seen a single time; roughly 8.3% belongs to the top ten. In this sample, this clonotype turned up a few times. The antigen is undetermined. Findings and limits, study-wide: Stable hyperthyroidism was told apart from ophthalmopathy by a model built on 13 V-J features.

Specimen: blood. The source of this sequence is a woman under 30 with Graves' hyperthyroidism.

This CDR3 reads CSALDGLAGSSTDTQYF. For the CDR3, the DNA is TGCAGCGCCCTGGACGGCCTAGCGGGATCTAGCACAGATACGCAGTATTTT. This sequence joins TRBV29-1 and TRBJ2-3; TRBD2 agrees at 9 bases. The CDR3 is 17 residues long. CDR1 SQVTM and CDR2 ANQGSEA come from the germline V gene. V lost 7 bases and J lost 0; bases outside the gene matches: 14.